This T cell receptor (beta chain) was retrieved from a study of blood T cell repertoires in COVID-19. About the research overall: Acute and convalescent COVID-19 specimens originated in the United States, Italy and Spain. PBMCs, B-cell-depleted T cells, or T cells were the source of the cDNA or gDNA that made up the material.

CDR1 and CDR2 (germline): SEHNR, FQNEAQ (reference sequence). This CDR3 contains 14 residues. The V gene lost 2 bases and the J gene lost 5 bases, with 9 bases spanning the gap. In the original processing: Nucleated cell counts were estimated from reference gene primer amplification. The method was immunoSEQ multiplex PCR; TCRdb's version includes in-frame clones alone and lacks a portion of them. From that table come the V and J calls and clone size; the DNA was used to work out D and trimming. The sample holds fewer than 350,000 clones, about nine tenths seen once. This chain joins TRBV7-9 and TRBJ2-2, with D uncertain. The material sequenced was peripheral blood. This sequence was found in a man aged 35 to 55 with active or convalescent COVID-19. CDR3 sequence (DNA): TGTGCCAGCAGCTTACCGGAGAGGACCGGGGAGCTGTTTTTT. Translating it yields CASSLPERTGELFF.